This T cell receptor (beta chain) was retrieved from a study of blood T cell repertoires in COVID-19. The wider study: Whether acute or convalescent, the COVID-19 samples came from the United States, Italy and Spain. PBMCs, B-cell-depleted T cells, or T cells were the source of the cDNA or gDNA that made up the material.

Methods used by the authors: Reference gene primer amplification gave nucleated cell count estimates. The assay was immunoSEQ multiplex PCR, and TCRdb's table has in-frame clones only and misses some. V, J and clone size derive from that table, while D and trimming were established from the DNA sequence. The data show fewer than 130,000 clones, roughly 80% seen once. The J segment lost 4 bases and the V segment lost 3 bases, leaving 9 bases of the junction unmatched. Per the germline V gene, CDR1 is SGDLS and CDR2 is YYNGEE. The CDR3 length is 16 residues. This clone was seen a single time. This sequence originates from a woman aged 55-70 years with acute or convalescent COVID-19. J is TRBJ2-1 and V is TRBV9; 8 bases match TRBD1. Sample: peripheral blood. The chain's CDR3 is CASSAGQALRYNEQFF. The CDR3, as DNA: TGTGCCAGCAGCGCGGGACAGGCCCTCCGGTACAATGAGCAGTTCTTC.